This T cell receptor beta chain stems from a study of blood T cells in healthy people across ages. Study summary: Template switching recovered approximately one barcoded beta molecule for every two T cells. Study-level findings and limits: The fall in TCR beta diversity per million T cells was roughly linear with age.

A J-beta primer mix and a sample-barcoded 5' primer were used in a second PCR of about 7 to 11 cycles. TCRdb ran MiXCR on the 5' RACE reads and lists one entry per CDR3 protein. The table shows about 670,000 distinct CDR3 sequences, with 52% occurring only once. Drawing of peripheral blood yielded roughly 10 milliliters from each donor. Isolated per sample were at least 7 million PBMCs. This clonotype came up many times. What it recognizes is unknown. The V gene end was trimmed by 1 base and the J gene end by 5 bases; junction bases not matched to a gene: 4. Germline V lookup: CDR1 SGHRS, CDR2 YFSETQ. CDR3 size: 15 residues.

This chain uses TRBV5-1 with TRBJ2-3; the match to TRBD2 covers 10 bases. The sequence came from a woman of 80 years or more in good health. The sequenced sample was blood. CDR3 coding DNA: TGCGCCAGCAGCTTGCTAGCGGGGGCGGAAGATACGCAGTATTTT. It codes for CASSLLAGAEDTQYF.